This TCR beta chain was profiled in a study of shared clonotypes between healthy human individuals. Overall study: The study enrolled a couple of women and a few men aged 18 to 49. There were three CD4 naive, three CD4 memory, two CD8 naive and one CD8 memory plates per donor.

The table came from immunoSEQ multiplex PCR; TCRdb's copy has only in-frame clones and leaves some out. The table has some 2,100,000 clones, 90% to 96% seen once. Of note for this clone: What it binds is unknown.

Study-wide results and limits: Clonotypes which were not shared had lower generation probabilities than clonotypes that all four donors shared.

The germline V gene has CDR1 KGHSH and CDR2 LQKENI. This CDR3 has 16 amino acids. The V end was cut by 2 bases, the J end by 2 bases, with 13 bases between. Splitting of CD4+ cells produced CD45RA+ naive and CD45RA-negative memory subsets. This clonotype was obtained from a man between 18 and 35 years old in good health. This rearrangement joins TRBV18 to TRBJ1-3; D uncertain. The sample comprised naive CD4+ T cells sorted from blood. Subset described: CD45RA+ positively selected. This CDR3 reads CASSPVFIGTGNTIYF. CDR3 sequence (DNA): TGTGCCAGCTCACCAGTTTTTATAGGGACTGGAAACACCATATATTTT.